Below, 19 T cell receptor beta chains from the same sample are listed, as sequenced in a study of T cells in Graves' hyperthyroidism and ophthalmopathy. Amplification of TCR beta CDR3 regions used RNA as the template. HTBI primers were used for first-round RT-PCR of the TCR CDR3. TCRdb used MiXCR to reprocess the multiplex PCR reads, holding one entry per CDR3 protein. The table records 500,000 to 600,000 distinct CDR3 sequences, 35% to 55% of them present only once. Source material: peripheral blood or thyroid tissue (not recorded which). Receptors were obtained from a woman aged 18-29 years with Graves' hyperthyroidism.

The table lists this clonotype with many counts. V gene TRBV13 combines with J gene TRBJ2-2; D is unresolved. Trimming removed 6 bases from V and 5 bases from J, with 13 bases in between. From germline, CDR1 is PRHDT and CDR2 FYEKMQ (reference sequence). This CDR3 is 14 amino acids long. The CDR3 bases are TGTGCCAGCAGTGCCTCGTCAAGAACCGGGGAGCTGTTTTTT. This translates into CASSASSRTGELFF.

This clonotype has more than one count but fewer than ten. The chain is built from TRBV7-3 and TRBJ2-7; possible D gene TRBD2, 6 bases. CDR1 and CDR2 (germline): SGHTA, FQGTGA. The CDR3 is 13 residues long. The V and J ends lost 2 bases and 5 bases respectively, with 10 bases between them. The CDR3: CASSLEWGDEQYF. The CDR3 DNA follows: TGTGCCAGCAGCTTAGAGTGGGGGGACGAGCAGTACTTC.

The table lists this clonotype with a count of one. With a much larger clone just one base away, this may be a read error. The limits of the CDR3 on the DNA are not certain, so only TCRdb's listed CDR3 is given. The gene calls are TRBV4-3 and TRBJ1-5; the DNA was not compared with TRBD1, the D call given in the table. Germline-derived CDR1 and CDR2 are LGHNA and YSLEER. The CDR3 length is 16 residues, termini included. The CDR3 sequence: CASSQGVGRGNQPRHF.

The table lists this clonotype with many counts. The chain employs TRBV7-9 and TRBJ1-1; tentative D call: TRBD1 (5 bases). The CDR3 is made up of 14 amino acids. CDR1 SEHNR and CDR2 FQNEAQ come from the germline V gene (reference sequence). V lost 1 base and J lost 3, with 9 bases in between. In nucleotides, the CDR3 is TGTGCCAGCAGCTTAGGCCAGGGAGACACTGAAGCTTTCTTT. Protein sequence: CASSLGQGDTEAFF.

A word on this clonotype: At one of its ends the junction is not consistent with the germline gene, which may arise from a read error. This sequence joins TRBV11-2 and TRBJ2-5, with 7 bases fitting TRBD1. This CDR3 region has 15 residues. Germline CDR1 SGHAT, CDR2 FQNNGV. DNA of the CDR3: TGTGCCAACAGCTTAGTCCCGGGACAGCAAGAGACCCAGTACTTC. It encodes CANSLVPGQQETQYF. Variable domain in full (rest from reference TRBV11-2 and TRBJ2-5): EAGVAQSPRYKIIEKRQSVAFWCNPISGHATLYWYQQILGQGPKLLIQFQNNGVVDDSQLPKDRFSAERLKGVDSTLKIQPAKLEDSAVYLCANSLVPGQQETQYFGPGTRLLVL.

The rearrangement uses TRBV7-2 and TRBJ1-2; 10 nucleotides align to TRBD1. Germline CDR1 is SGHTA and CDR2 is FQGNSA. The V and J ends lost 5 bases and 6 bases, in that order; junction bases with no gene match: 9. CDR3 size: 15 residues. In DNA form, the CDR3 reads TGTGCCAGCAGCCCCGCGACGGGACAGGGGCATGGCTACACCTTC. This encodes CASSPATGQGHGYTF.

The J gene is TRBJ2-2, the V gene TRBV7-9; TRBD1 agrees at 9 bases. Germline CDR1 and CDR2: SEHNR and FQNEAQ (reference sequence). Unmatched junction bases numbered 10, after V lost 4 bases and J lost 4 bases. This CDR3 region has 17 residues. CDR3 amino acids: CASSSQRVTGGTGELFF. The CDR3 region has the DNA TGTGCCAGCAGCTCCCAGCGGGTGACAGGGGGCACCGGGGAGCTGTTTTTT.

V is TRBV7-6 and J is TRBJ2-5, with TRBD2 matching over 11 bases. The CDR3 spans 20 residues. Germline CDR1 SGHVS, CDR2 FNYEAQ. Losses at the gene ends were 0 bases for V and 4 bases for J; bases not matched to a gene: 16. CDR3: CASSLAVGTSGSAWGETQYF. The CDR3, as DNA: TGTGCCAGCAGCTTAGCGGTGGGGACTAGCGGATCAGCCTGGGGAGAGACCCAGTACTTC.

There are many counts of this clonotype. This chain joins TRBV2 and TRBJ2-5, with TRBD2 matching 8 bases. The V gene end was trimmed by 8 bases and the J gene end by 7 bases; junction bases not matched to a gene: 9. Germline V lookup: CDR1 SNHLY, CDR2 FYNNEI. The CDR3 spans 13 residues. Here the CDR3 reads CASLRETSATQYF. The CDR3 DNA follows: TGTGCCAGCCTTCGGGAGACTAGCGCGACCCAGTACTTC.

The chain combines TRBV4-3 with TRBJ1-2; maybe TRBD1 (5 bases). Deletions cut 0 bases from V and 4 bases from J, with 12 bases between. The CDR3 runs 15 residues. The germline V gene has CDR1 LGHNA and CDR2 YSLEER. CDR3 region: CASSQDRGGGYGYTF. The CDR3, as DNA: TGCGCCAGCAGCCAAGATAGGGGCGGGGGCTATGGCTACACCTTC.

This sequence joins TRBV19 and TRBJ1-4; the match to TRBD1 covers 7 bases. J was trimmed by 8 bases and V by 3 bases; bases with no gene match: 9. CDR1 and CDR2 (germline): LNHDA, SQIVND (reference sequence). The CDR3 contains 15 residues. DNA for the CDR3: TGTGCCAGTAGTATCTCCACAGGGGTTGAAGAAAAACTGTTTTTT. It is translated as CASSISTGVEEKLFF.

This clonotype was seen repeatedly, ten times or more. One base away lies a much larger clone, so this may be a sequencing read error. In nucleotides, the CDR3 is TGTGCCAGCAGCCCGGGACTAGCGCCCTACGAGCAGTACTTC. As protein: CASSPGLAPYEQYF. The chain uses TRBV5-6 and TRBJ2-7, with 10 bases fitting TRBD2. The CDR3 has 14 residues. J lost 2 bases, V lost 4 bases, and 3 bases had no gene match. The V gene's germline CDR1 is SGHDT and CDR2 YYEEEE.

The rearrangement uses TRBV7-8 and TRBJ1-2; TRBD1 might be the D (6 bases). The length of the CDR3 is 13 residues. Trimming stripped 5 bases from V and 7 bases from J, with 14 bases between. Germline lookup yields CDR1 SGHVS and CDR2 FQNEAQ. CDR3 in amino acids: CASSLSRGPGYTF. In nucleotides, the CDR3 is TGTGCCAGCAGCCTTTCGCGGGGGCCTGGCTACACCTTC.

This clonotype was seen at least ten times. The CDR3 spells CASSRDRIAEQYF. For the CDR3, the DNA is TGTGCCAGCAGTCGTGACAGAATAGCCGAGCAGTACTTC. The V and J genes are TRBV12-3 or TRBV12-4 and TRBJ2-7, with D tentatively TRBD1 (5 bases). The CDR3 has 13 residues. V was shortened by 5 bases and J by 6 bases, with 14 bases between the two germline ends.

The chain recombines TRBV10-2 with TRBJ2-2, with D uncertain. Trimming stripped 7 bases from V and 4 bases from J, with 13 bases between. In germline, CDR1 is WSHSY, CDR2 SAAADI. The CDR3 contains 14 residues. The chain's CDR3 is CASTSGFTTGELFF. CDR3 sequence (DNA): TGCGCCAGCACCTCGGGTTTTACCACCGGGGAGCTGTTTTTT.

This clonotype has ten or more counts. CDR3 DNA sequence: TGTGCCAGCAGCTCGGACAGGGGGCATCAGCCCCAGCATTTT. Protein: CASSSDRGHQPQHF. The chain employs TRBV6-8 and TRBJ1-5; 11 nucleotides line up with TRBD1. The CDR3 is 14 residues long. Per the germline V gene, CDR1 is MNHGY and CDR2 is SAAAGT. With V trimmed by 6 bases and J by 5 bases, 3 bases remained unmatched.

This clonotype came up many times. The chain is built from TRBV2 and TRBJ2-5, with D perhaps assigned TRBD1 or TRBD2 (5 bases each). With 5 bases removed from V and 1 base from J, the gap between germline ends came to 11 bases. Germline V gene data show CDR1 as SNHLY and CDR2 as FYNNEI. The CDR3 loop spans 14 amino acids. CDR3 sequence (DNA): TGTGCCAGCAGTAGGGACGCCCGCCAAGAGACCCAGTACTTC. Its translation is CASSRDARQETQYF.

There are many counts of this clonotype. The chain is built from TRBV12-3 or TRBV12-4 and TRBJ1-5; D may be TRBD1 (5 bases). The V end lost 6 bases, the J end lost 10 bases, and 22 bases lay between the germline ends. The CDR3 covers 15 residues. In DNA form, the CDR3 reads TGTGCCAGCAGCTCCGGGACGAAAGAGGATCTTCCCCAGCATTTT. It is translated as CASSSGTKEDLPQHF.

The chain combines TRBV7-8 with TRBJ2-7; perhaps D is TRBD1 or TRBD2 (5 bases each). Germline V CDR1 and CDR2: SGHVS, FQNEAQ. The CDR3 consists of 16 residues. The ends were cut back, 3 bases at V and 9 bases at J, with 24 bases in the middle. In nucleotides, the CDR3 is TGTGCCAGCAGCTTGGTCCCCAACGAGGGGTCCTTTTTGCAGTACTTC. Its translation: CASSLVPNEGSFLQYF.